This T cell receptor beta chain originates from a study of cytomegalovirus exposure and HLA in healthy donors. About the research overall: Of over 300 genotyped donors, 65% to 85% clustered with self-reported Caucasian donors. The study's findings and limits: In a later analysis, common viral pathogens appeared linked to several of the most significant clusters. Reported results showed that the classifier diagnosed cytomegalovirus status with high specificity and sensitivity.

Vbeta (60) and Jbeta (13) primers were used in the PCR. TCRdb's copy holds only in-frame clones and misses some; the assay was immunoSEQ multiplex PCR. The data hold 60,000 to 70,000 clones, with around four fifths observed a single time. A remark on this clone: The antigen is not known.

The sample taken for sequencing was PBMCs. This TCR derives from a male donor in good health and CMV-seropositive.

CDR3: CATSRGGISNEKLFF. For the CDR3, the DNA is TGTGCCACCAGCAGAGGAGGAATCTCAAATGAAAAACTGTTTTTT. The chain carries TRBV15 and TRBJ1-4; D unresolved. CDR1 and CDR2 (germline): LNHNV, YYDKDF (reference sequence). This CDR3 comprises 15 residues. Trimming cost V 1 base and J 5 bases, with 11 bases left between them.